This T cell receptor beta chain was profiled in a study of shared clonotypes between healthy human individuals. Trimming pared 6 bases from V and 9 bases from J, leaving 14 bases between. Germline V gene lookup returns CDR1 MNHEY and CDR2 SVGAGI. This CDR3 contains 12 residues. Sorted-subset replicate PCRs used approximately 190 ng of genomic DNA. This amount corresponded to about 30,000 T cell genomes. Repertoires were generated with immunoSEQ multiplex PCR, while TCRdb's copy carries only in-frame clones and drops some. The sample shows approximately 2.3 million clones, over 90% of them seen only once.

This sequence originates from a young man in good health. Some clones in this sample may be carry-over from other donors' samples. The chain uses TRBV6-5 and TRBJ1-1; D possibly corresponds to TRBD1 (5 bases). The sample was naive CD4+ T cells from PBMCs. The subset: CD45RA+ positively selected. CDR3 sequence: CASREGVSKAFF. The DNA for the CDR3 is TGTGCCAGCAGGGAAGGGGTTTCCAAAGCTTTCTTT.